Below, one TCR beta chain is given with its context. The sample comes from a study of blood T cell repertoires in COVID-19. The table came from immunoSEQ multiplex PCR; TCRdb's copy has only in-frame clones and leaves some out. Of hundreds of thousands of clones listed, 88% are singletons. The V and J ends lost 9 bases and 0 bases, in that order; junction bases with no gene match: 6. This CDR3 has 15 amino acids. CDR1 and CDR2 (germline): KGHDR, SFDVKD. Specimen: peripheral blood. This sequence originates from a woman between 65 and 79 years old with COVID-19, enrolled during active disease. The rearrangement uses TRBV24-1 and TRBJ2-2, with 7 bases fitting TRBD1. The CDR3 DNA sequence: TGTGCCACCGCTGGACAGGCCCCGAACACCGGGGAGCTGTTTTTT. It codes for CATAGQAPNTGELFF.